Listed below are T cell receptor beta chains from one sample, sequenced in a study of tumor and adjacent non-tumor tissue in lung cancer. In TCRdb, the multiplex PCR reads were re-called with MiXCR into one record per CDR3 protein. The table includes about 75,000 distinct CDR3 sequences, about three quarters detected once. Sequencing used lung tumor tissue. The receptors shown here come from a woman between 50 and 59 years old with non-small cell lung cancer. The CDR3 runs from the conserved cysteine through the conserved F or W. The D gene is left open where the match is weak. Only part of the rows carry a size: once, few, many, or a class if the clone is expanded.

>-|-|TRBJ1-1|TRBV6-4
CASSDSSRGTEAFF
TGTGCCAGCAGTGACTCCAGCCGGGGAACTGAAGCTTTCTTT
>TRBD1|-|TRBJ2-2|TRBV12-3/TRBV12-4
CASRWTGEYRGLFF
TGTGCCAGCAGGTGGACAGGGGAGTACCGGGGGCTGTTTTTT
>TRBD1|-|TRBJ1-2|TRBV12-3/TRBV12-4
CASSRQGLGIDGYIF
TGTGCCAGCAGTAGACAGGGATTAGGGATAGATGGCTACATCTTC
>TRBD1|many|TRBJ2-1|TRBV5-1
CASRSRTGPYNEQFF
TGCGCCAGCCGCTCGAGGACAGGCCCCTACAATGAGCAGTTCTTC
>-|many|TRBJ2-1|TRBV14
CASSQDSLASEQFF
TGTGCCAGCAGCCAAGATAGTTTGGCTAGCGAGCAGTTCTTC
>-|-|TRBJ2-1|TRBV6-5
CASTYSPWNEQFF
TGTGCCAGCACTTACTCTCCTTGGAATGAGCAGTTCTTC
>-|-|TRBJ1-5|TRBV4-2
CASSQDLTRKQPQHF
TGTGCCAGTAGCCAAGACCTCACTCGCAAGCAGCCCCAGCATTTT
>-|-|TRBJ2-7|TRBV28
CASSIWSYEQYF
TGTGCCAGCAGTATATGGTCCTACGAGCAGTATTTC
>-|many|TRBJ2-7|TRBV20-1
CSARDAYNYEQYF
TGCAGTGCTAGGGACGCTTACAACTACGAGCAGTACTTC
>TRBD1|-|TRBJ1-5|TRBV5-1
CASSTRQGGNQPQHF
TGCGCCAGCAGCACGAGACAGGGCGGCAATCAGCCACAGCATTTT
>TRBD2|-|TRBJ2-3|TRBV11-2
CASTPLVRAWTSGRSTDMQYF
TGTGCCAGTACTCCTTTAGTACGGGCCTGGACTAGCGGGAGGAGCACAGATATGCAGTATTTC
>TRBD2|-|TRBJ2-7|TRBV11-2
CASSLLGTSAYEQHF
TGTGCCAGTAGCCTACTAGGGACTAGCGCGTACGAGCAGCATTTC
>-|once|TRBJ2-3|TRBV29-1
CSMVNGRGGTQYF
TGCAGCATGGTCAACGGGAGAGGAGGGACGCAGTATTTT
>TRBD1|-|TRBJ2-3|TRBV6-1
CAISSAPGQGADTQYF
TGTGCCATCAGTTCAGCACCAGGACAGGGAGCAGATACGCAGTATTTT
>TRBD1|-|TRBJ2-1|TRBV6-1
CATSVVDRGSNEQFF
TGTGCCACTAGTGTGGTAGACAGGGGTAGTAATGAGCAGTTCTTC
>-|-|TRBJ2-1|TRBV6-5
CASSYSHQRALEQLF
TGCGCCAGCAGTTACTCGCATCAGCGGGCCCTTGAGCAGTTATTC
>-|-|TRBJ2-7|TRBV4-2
CASIQGDREYEQYF
TGTGCCAGTATCCAAGGCGACAGAGAATATGAGCAGTACTTC
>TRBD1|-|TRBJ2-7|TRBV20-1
CSVRSSGGADYGQYF
TGCAGTGTTAGGTCCTCAGGGGGCGCGGACTACGGGCAGTACTTC
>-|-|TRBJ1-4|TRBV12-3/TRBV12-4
CARSTTGYEKLFF
TGTGCCAGATCCACCACGGGTTATGAAAAACTGTTTTTT
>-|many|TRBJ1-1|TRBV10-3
CAISEYAGNVAFF
TGTGCCATCAGTGAGTACGCGGGTAACGTCGCTTTCTTT
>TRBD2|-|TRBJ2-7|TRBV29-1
CSFISGMAIHEQYF
TGCAGCTTCATCAGCGGGATGGCGATCCACGAGCAGTATTTC
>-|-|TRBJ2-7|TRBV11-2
CASTTSTYEQYF
TGTGCCAGCACCACTAGCACATACGAGCAGTACTTC